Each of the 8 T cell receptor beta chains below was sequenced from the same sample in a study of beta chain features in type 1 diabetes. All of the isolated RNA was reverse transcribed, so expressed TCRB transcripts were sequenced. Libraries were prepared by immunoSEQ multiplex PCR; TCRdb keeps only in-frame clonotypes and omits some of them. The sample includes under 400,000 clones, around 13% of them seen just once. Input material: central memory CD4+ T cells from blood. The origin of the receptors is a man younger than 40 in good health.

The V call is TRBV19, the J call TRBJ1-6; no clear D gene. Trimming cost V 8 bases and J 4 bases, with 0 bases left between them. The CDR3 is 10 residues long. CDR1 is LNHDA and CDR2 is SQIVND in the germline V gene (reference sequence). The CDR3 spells CASYNSPLHF. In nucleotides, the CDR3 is TGTGCCAGTTATAATTCACCCCTCCACTTT. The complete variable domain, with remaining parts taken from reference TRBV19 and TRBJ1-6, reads DGGITQSPKYLFRKEGQNVTLSCEQNLNHDAMYWYRQDPGQGLRLIYYSQIVNDFQKGDIAEGYSVSREKKESFPLTVTSAQKNPTAFYLCASYNSPLHFGNGTRLTVT.

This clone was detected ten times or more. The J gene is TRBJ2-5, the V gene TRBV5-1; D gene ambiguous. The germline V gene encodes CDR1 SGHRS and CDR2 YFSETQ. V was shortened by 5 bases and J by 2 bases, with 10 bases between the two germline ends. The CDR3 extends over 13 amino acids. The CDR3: CASRTIRQETQYF. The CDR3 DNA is TGCGCCAGCAGAACAATTCGGCAAGAGACCCAGTACTTC.

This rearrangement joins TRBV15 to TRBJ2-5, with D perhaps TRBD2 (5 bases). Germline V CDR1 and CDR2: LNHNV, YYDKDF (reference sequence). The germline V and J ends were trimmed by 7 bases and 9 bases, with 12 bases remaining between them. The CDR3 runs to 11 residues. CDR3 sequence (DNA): TGTGCCACCACCGCGGCCGGGGCCCAGTACTTC. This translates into CATTAAGAQYF.

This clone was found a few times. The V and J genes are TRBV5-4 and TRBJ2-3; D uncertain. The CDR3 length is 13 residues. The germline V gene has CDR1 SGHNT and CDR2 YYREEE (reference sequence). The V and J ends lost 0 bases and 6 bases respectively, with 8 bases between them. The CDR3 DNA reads TGTGCCAGCAGCTTGGAACTGGGGGATACGCAGTATTTT. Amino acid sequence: CASSLELGDTQYF.

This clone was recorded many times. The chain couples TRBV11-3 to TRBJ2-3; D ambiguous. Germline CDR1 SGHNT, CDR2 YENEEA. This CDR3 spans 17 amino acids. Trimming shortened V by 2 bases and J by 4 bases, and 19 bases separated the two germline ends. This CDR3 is CASSLSVFGDNSDTQYF. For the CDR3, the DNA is TGTGCCAGCAGCTTATCGGTTTTTGGTGACAATTCAGATACGCAGTATTTT.

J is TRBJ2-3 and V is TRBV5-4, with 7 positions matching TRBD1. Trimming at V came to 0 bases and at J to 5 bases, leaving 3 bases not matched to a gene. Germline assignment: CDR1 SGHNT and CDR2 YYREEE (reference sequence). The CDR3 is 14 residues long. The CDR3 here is CASSLEDRLDTQYF. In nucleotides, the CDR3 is TGTGCCAGCAGCTTGGAGGACAGGCTAGATACGCAGTATTTT.

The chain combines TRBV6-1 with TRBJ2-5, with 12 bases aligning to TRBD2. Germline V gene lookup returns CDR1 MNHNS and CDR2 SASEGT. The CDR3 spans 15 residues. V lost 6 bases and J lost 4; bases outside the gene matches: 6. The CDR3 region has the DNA TGTGCCAGCAGGATACTAGCGGGAGGAATAGAGACCCAGTACTTC. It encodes CASRILAGGIETQYF.

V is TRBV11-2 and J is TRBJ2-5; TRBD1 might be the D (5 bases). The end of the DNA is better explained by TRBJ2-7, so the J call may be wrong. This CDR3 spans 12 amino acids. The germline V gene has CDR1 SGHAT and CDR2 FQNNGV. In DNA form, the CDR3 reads TGTGCCAGCAGCATGACAGACTACGAGCAGTACTTC. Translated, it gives CASSMTDYEQYF.